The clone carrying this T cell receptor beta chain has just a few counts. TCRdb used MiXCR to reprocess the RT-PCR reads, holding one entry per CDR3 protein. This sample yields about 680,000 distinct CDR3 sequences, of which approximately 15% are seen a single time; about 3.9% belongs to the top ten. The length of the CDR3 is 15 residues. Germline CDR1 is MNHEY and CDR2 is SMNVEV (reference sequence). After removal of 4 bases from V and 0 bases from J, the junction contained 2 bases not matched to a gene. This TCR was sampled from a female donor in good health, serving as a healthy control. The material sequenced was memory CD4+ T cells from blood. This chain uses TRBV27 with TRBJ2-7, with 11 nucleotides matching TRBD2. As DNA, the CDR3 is TGTGCCAGCAGTTCAACTAGCGGGGGCTCCTACGAGCAGTACTTC. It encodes CASSSTSGGSYEQYF.